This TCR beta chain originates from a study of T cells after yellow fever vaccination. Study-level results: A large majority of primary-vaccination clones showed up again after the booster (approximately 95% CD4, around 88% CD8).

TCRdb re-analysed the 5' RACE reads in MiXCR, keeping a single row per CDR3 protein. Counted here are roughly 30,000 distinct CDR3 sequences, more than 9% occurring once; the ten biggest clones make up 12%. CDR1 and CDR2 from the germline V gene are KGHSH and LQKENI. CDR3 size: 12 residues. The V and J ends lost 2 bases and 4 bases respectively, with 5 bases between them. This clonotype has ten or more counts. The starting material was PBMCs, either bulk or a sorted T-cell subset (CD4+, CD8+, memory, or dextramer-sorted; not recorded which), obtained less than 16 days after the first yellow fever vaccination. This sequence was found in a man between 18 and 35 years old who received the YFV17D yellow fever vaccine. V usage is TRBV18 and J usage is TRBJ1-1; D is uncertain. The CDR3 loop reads CASSPVGTEAFF. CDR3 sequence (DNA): TGTGCCAGCTCACCAGTAGGCACTGAAGCTTTCTTT. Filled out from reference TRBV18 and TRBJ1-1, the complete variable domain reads NAGVMQNPRHLVRRRGQEARLRCSPMKGHSHVYWYRQLPEEGLKFMVYLQKENIIDESGMPKERFSAEFPKEGPSILRIQQVVRGDSAAYFCASSPVGTEAFFGQGTRLTVV.